The 17 T cell receptor beta chains reported below all come from one sample, sequenced in a study of identical twins' blood T cells. TCRdb reanalysed the 5' RACE reads using MiXCR and keeps one entry per CDR3 protein. The repertoire holds 350,000 to 400,000 distinct CDR3 sequences, with roughly 27% as singletons. Material: PBMCs. These receptors were obtained from a woman aged 18 to 55 in good health.

A remark on this clonotype: Just one base apart from a much larger clone, this may be a read error. The J gene is TRBJ1-3, the V gene TRBV29-1; D not resolved. The length of the CDR3 is 13 residues. Germline loops: CDR1 SQVTM, CDR2 ANQGSEA. This CDR3 is CSVEDSGWNTTYF. The CDR3 DNA is TGCAGCGTTGAAGATAGCGGGTGGAACACCACATATTTT.

The J gene is TRBJ1-1, the V gene TRBV29-1; D perhaps matches TRBD1 (6 bases). V was pared by 7 bases and J by 0 bases, with 15 bases between. The CDR3 length is 14 residues. Germline CDR1 is SQVTM and CDR2 is ANQGSEA. The CDR3 sequence: CSALDSLMNTEAFF. As DNA, the CDR3 is TGCAGCGCCTTGGACAGCCTCATGAACACTGAAGCTTTCTTT.

The J gene is TRBJ1-1, the V gene TRBV20-1; D might be TRBD1 (6 bases). Trimming shortened V by 8 bases and J by 5 bases, and 21 bases separated the two germline ends. The CDR3 covers 14 residues. Looked up from germline, CDR1 is DFQATT and CDR2 is SNEGSKA (reference sequence). The CDR3 sequence: CSILATGHGTEAFF. The CDR3 DNA sequence: TGCAGTATTCTTGCGACGGGACATGGGACTGAAGCTTTCTTT.

This clonotype was observed a few times. CDR3 loop: CASSDPGLAVYEQYF. Written as DNA, the CDR3 is TGTGCCAGCAGCGACCCGGGACTAGCGGTCTACGAGCAGTACTTC. The V and J genes are TRBV28 and TRBJ2-7; 11 bases align to TRBD2. V was clipped by 6 bases and J by 3 bases; unmatched bases: 7. The CDR3 contains 15 residues. The germline V gene has CDR1 MDHEN and CDR2 SYDVKM. The variable domain in full, with the rest retrieved from reference TRBV28 and TRBJ2-7, is DVKVTQSSRYLVKRTGEKVFLECVQDMDHENMFWYRQDPGLGLRLIYFSYDVKMKEKGDIPEGYSVSREKKERFSLILESASTNQTSMYLCASSDPGLAVYEQYFGPGTRLTVT.

V usage is TRBV29-1 and J usage is TRBJ1-5; D perhaps matches TRBD1 (5 bases). The V gene's germline CDR1 is SQVTM and CDR2 ANQGSEA. This CDR3 has 13 residues. V was shortened by 4 bases and J by 9 bases, with 16 bases between the two germline ends. This CDR3 is CSVGTFGSRPQHF. The DNA for the CDR3 is TGCAGCGTTGGGACATTTGGGTCGAGGCCCCAGCATTTT.

With regard to this clonotype: This sequence may be a read error, since a much larger clone differs from it by one base. The rearrangement joins TRBV6-1 to TRBJ1-5, with no clear D. The CDR3 runs to 13 residues. Per the germline V gene, CDR1 is MNHNS and CDR2 is SASEGT. The DNA for the CDR3 is TGTGCCAGGAGTGAGGGCAACGATCAGCCCCAGCATTTT. Protein product: CARSEGNDQPQHF.

The sample holds a few counts of this clonotype. The chain carries TRBV20-1 and TRBJ2-2; 9 bases fit TRBD2. V gave up 0 bases and J gave up 6 bases; unmatched junction bases: 5. The CDR3 is 15 residues long. The germline gives CDR1 DFQATT, CDR2 SNEGSKA (reference sequence). The CDR3 DNA follows: TGCAGTGCTAGAGATATGAAGCGGGGGGCCGGGGAGCTGTTTTTT. Residues: CSARDMKRGAGELFF.

This sequence joins TRBV13 and TRBJ2-3, with no clear D. CDR1 is PRHDT and CDR2 is FYEKMQ in the germline V gene (reference sequence). V gave up 3 bases and J gave up 6 bases, with 10 bases separating them. There are 13 residues in the CDR3. CDR3 bases: TGTGCCAGCAGCTTTGCGCCCCCCGATACGCAGTATTTT. Its translation is CASSFAPPDTQYF.

The genes are TRBV12-5 and TRBJ2-3; tentative D call: TRBD2 (6 bases). The CDR3 extends over 14 amino acids. Germline V gene data show CDR1 as LGHNT and CDR2 as FRNRAP. Trimming removed 7 bases at V and 1 base at J, with 12 bases between. CDR3 in amino acids: CASDFSGGTDTQYF. DNA of the CDR3: TGTGCTAGTGACTTTTCGGGGGGCACAGATACGCAGTATTTT.

In its sample, this clonotype was seen a few times. J is TRBJ2-7 and V is TRBV20-1, with 9 bases identical to TRBD1. The length of the CDR3 is 14 residues. The germline V gene has CDR1 DFQATT and CDR2 SNEGSKA (reference sequence). J gave up 5 bases and V 5 bases, and 10 bases lay outside the gene matches. The CDR3 loop reads CSAYSGTGIHEQYF. The CDR3 DNA is TGCAGTGCTTATTCCGGGACAGGGATACACGAGCAGTACTTC.

V gene TRBV7-8 combines with J gene TRBJ2-7; D not certain. The CDR3 loop spans 15 amino acids. V was shortened by 2 bases and J by 0 bases, with 11 bases between the two germline ends. The germline CDR1 and CDR2 sequences are SGHVS and FQNEAQ. CDR3 nucleotides: TGTGCCAGCAGCTTAATGGCCGCGAGCTCCTACGAGCAGTACTTC. Residues: CASSLMAASSYEQYF. Drawing the rest from reference TRBV7-8 and TRBJ2-7, the complete variable domain is GAGVSQSPRYKVAKRGQDVALRCDPISGHVSLFWYQQALGQGPEFLTYFQNEAQLDKSGLPSDRFFAERPEGSVSTLKIQRTQQEDSAVYLCASSLMAASSYEQYFGPGTRLTVT.

Points on this clonotype: Compared with germline, one end of the junction differs, possibly owing to a read error. The J gene is TRBJ2-2, the V gene TRBV5-1; possibly TRBD1 for D (6 bases). Germline V gene lookup returns CDR1 SGHRS and CDR2 YFSETQ. The CDR3 is 15 amino acids. CDR3 loop: CASSLGASIPGELFF. Written as DNA, the CDR3 is TGCGCCAGCAGTTTGGGGGCCTCGATCCCCGGGGAGCTGTTTTTT.

The chain recombines TRBV20-1 with TRBJ2-3; 9 positions match TRBD2. The CDR3 spans 16 residues. The J segment lost 2 bases and the V segment lost 4 bases, leaving 10 bases of the junction unmatched. Germline loops: CDR1 DFQATT, CDR2 SNEGSKA (reference sequence). The CDR3 is CSATHPLAGLTDTQYF. CDR3 sequence (DNA): TGCAGTGCTACCCACCCGCTAGCGGGGCTCACAGATACGCAGTATTTT.

The chain employs TRBV9 and TRBJ2-5, with 7 positions matching TRBD1. Germline V gene lookup returns CDR1 SGDLS and CDR2 YYNGEE. V lost 4 bases, J lost 2 bases, and 11 bases stayed unmatched. This CDR3 region has 16 residues. The CDR3 reads CASSPRGQALQETQYF. CDR3 in DNA: TGTGCCAGCAGCCCGAGAGGACAGGCTCTGCAAGAGACCCAGTACTTC.

This clonotype has ten or more counts. The CDR3 DNA sequence: TGTGCCAGCAGAGGACAGGGCGGCACTGAAGCTTTCTTT. Encoded protein: CASRGQGGTEAFF. The genes are TRBV2 and TRBJ1-1; 8 bases fit TRBD1. CDR1 is SNHLY and CDR2 is FYNNEI in the germline V gene. This CDR3 contains 13 residues. The V gene end was trimmed by 6 bases and the J gene end by 4 bases; junction bases not matched to a gene: 4.

The chain carries TRBV20-1 and TRBJ2-3, with D possibly TRBD2 on 5 matching bases. This CDR3 region has 13 residues. Germline V CDR1 and CDR2: DFQATT, SNEGSKA (reference sequence). V lost 3 bases, J lost 0 bases, and 7 bases lay in between. CDR3 region: CSASSVSTDTQYF. The CDR3 DNA follows: TGCAGTGCTAGTAGCGTTAGCACAGATACGCAGTATTTT.

The J gene is TRBJ1-2, the V gene TRBV27, with a weak D call TRBD1 (6 bases). V lost 3 bases to trimming and J lost 4 bases, with 15 bases between them. The germline V gene encodes CDR1 MNHEY and CDR2 SMNVEV (reference sequence). This CDR3 comprises 15 residues. The CDR3 loop is CASSFFRGRRYGYTF. CDR3 DNA sequence: TGTGCCAGCAGTTTCTTCAGGGGTCGTCGCTATGGCTACACCTTC.